This TCR beta chain was sequenced in a study of T cells in Graves' hyperthyroidism and ophthalmopathy. Study overall: Peripheral blood was secured at the point of initial diagnosis, before any treatment.

The CDR3 length is 16 residues. The J segment lost 3 bases and the V segment lost 0 bases, leaving 10 bases of the junction unmatched. CDR1 is DFQATT and CDR2 is SNEGSKA in the germline V gene (reference sequence). Orbital computed tomography, thyroid ultrasound, serum thyroxine and TRAb, and clinical symptoms together informed the diagnoses. Ten or more counts support this clonotype. Using RNA transcripts as the source, TCR beta CDR3 regions were amplified. With the HTBI primer set, the TCR CDR3 went through a first round of RT-PCR. TCRdb used MiXCR to reprocess the multiplex PCR reads, holding one entry per CDR3 protein. The table records around 380,000 distinct CDR3 sequences, 13% of them present only once.

This sequence joins TRBV20-1 and TRBJ2-7; 8 bases align to TRBD1. The sample comprised blood. The source of this sequence is a man aged 25-45 years with Graves' hyperthyroidism that later progressed to Graves' ophthalmopathy. For the CDR3, the DNA is TGCAGTGCTAGAGATCCCCGGCAGGGGGCTCACTACGAGCAGTACTTC. Amino acid sequence: CSARDPRQGAHYEQYF.